This TCR beta chain was identified during a study of cytomegalovirus exposure and HLA in healthy donors. Study in general: The approximately 130 validation repertoires matched the 650 to 850 first-cohort repertoires in platform, a later analysis reported. Whole-study findings and limits: Under in vitro conditions, three CMV-associated chains were confirmed as specific for CMV antigens. Cytomegalovirus-associated status was assigned to 164 TCR beta chains.

As for this clone: Its antigen remains unknown.

Generated by immunoSEQ multiplex PCR, the TCRdb table keeps only in-frame clones and is missing some. The sample records roughly 130,000 clones, just under 90% being singletons. Germline V gives CDR1 SGHKS, CDR2 YYEKEE (reference sequence). With 5 bases removed from V and 4 bases from J, the gap between germline ends came to 16 bases. The CDR3 consists of 15 residues. The V call is TRBV5-5, the J call TRBJ1-3, with D possibly matching TRBD1 (6 bases). The clonotype comes from a man aged 25-45 years in good health and CMV-seronegative. Specimen: PBMCs. The CDR3 sequence is CASSSTTGPGNTIYF. In DNA, the CDR3 is TGTGCCAGCAGTTCAACCACAGGGCCGGGAAACACCATATATTTT.